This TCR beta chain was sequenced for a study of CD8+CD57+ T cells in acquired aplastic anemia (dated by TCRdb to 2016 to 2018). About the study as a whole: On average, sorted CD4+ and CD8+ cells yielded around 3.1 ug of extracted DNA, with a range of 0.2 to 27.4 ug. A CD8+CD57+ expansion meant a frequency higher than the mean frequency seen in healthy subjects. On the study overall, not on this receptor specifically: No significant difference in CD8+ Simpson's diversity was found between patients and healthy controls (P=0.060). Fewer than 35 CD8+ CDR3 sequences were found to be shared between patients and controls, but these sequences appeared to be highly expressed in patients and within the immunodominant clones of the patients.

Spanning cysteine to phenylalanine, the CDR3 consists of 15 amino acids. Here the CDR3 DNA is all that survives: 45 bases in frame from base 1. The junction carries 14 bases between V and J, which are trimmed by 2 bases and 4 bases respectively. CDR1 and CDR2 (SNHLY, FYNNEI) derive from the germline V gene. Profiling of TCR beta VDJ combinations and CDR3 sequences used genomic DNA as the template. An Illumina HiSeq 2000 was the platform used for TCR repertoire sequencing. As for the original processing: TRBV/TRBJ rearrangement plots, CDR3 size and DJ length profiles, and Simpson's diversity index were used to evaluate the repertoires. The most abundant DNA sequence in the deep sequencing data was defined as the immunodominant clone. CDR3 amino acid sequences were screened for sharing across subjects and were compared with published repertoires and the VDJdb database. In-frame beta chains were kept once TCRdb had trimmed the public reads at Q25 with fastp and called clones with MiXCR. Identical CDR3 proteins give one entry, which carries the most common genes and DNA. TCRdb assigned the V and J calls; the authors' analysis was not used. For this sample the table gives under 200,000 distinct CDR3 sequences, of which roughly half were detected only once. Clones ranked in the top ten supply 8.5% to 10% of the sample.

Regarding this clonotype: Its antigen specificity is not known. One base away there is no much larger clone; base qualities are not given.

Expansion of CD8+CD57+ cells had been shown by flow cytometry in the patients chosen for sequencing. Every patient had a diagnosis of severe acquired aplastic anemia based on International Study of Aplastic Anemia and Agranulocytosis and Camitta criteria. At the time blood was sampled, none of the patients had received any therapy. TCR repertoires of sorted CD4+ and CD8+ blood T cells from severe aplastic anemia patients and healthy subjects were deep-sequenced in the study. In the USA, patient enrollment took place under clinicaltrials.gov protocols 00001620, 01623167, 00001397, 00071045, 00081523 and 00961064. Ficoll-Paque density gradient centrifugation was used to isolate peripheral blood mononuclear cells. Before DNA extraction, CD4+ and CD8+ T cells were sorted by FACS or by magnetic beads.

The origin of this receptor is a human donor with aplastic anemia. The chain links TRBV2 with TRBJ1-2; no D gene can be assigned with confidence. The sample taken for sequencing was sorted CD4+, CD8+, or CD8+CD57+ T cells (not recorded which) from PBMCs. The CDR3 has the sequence CASSESRTAPYGYTF. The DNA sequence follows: TGTGCCAGCAGTGAAAGTAGAACAGCCCCCTATGGCTACACCTTC.